The rows below give T cell receptor beta chains drawn from one sample of a study of CD8+ T cells in alopecia areata. Produced via immunoSEQ multiplex PCR; TCRdb's table is partial and in-frame only. The sample consists of about 110,000 clones, approximately 60% of them appearing once. Sequencing was carried out using CD8+ T cells sorted from blood. Source of these receptors: a human donor in good health. CDR3s include the opening cysteine and the closing phenylalanine or tryptophan. D genes are given only for firm matches. The size entry is marked missing in some rows and otherwise reads once, few, many or a size class.

>TRBD1|TRBV19|TRBJ2-7|-
CASSSGQGVVEQYF
TGTGCCAGTAGTTCGGGACAGGGGGTCGTCGAGCAGTACTTC
>-|TRBV27|TRBJ1-2|-
CASSFGGEYTF
TGTGCCAGCAGTTTCGGCGGTGAATACACCTTC
>-|TRBV5-6|TRBJ1-6|-
CASSFDRRSREDLHF
TGTGCCAGCAGCTTTGATCGGCGGTCCCGGGAAGACCTCCACTTT
>-|TRBV5-4|TRBJ1-1|-
CASSQDAVEAFF
TGCGCCAGCAGCCAAGATGCAGTTGAAGCTTTCTTT
>-|TRBV7-2|TRBJ2-3|-
CASSLAGVTDTQYF
TGTGCCAGCAGCTTAGCGGGGGTCACAGATACGCAGTATTTT
>TRBD1|TRBV4-3|TRBJ1-2|few
CASSQEWPWMPTGVSYGYTF
TGCGCCAGCAGCCAAGAATGGCCTTGGATGCCTACAGGGGTCTCCTATGGCTACACCTTC
>TRBD1|TRBV7-8|TRBJ2-5|-
CASSLGTGGRFQETQYF
TGTGCCAGCAGCTTAGGCACAGGGGGCAGGTTCCAAGAGACCCAGTACTTC
>-|TRBV13|TRBJ1-1|-
CASSQRGTEAFF
TGTGCCAGCAGCCAACGGGGCACTGAAGCTTTCTTT
>-|TRBV11-2|TRBJ2-1|-
CASSSPQGFFYNEQFF
TGTGCCAGCAGCTCACCCCAGGGTTTCTTCTACAATGAGCAGTTCTTC
>-|TRBV4-3|TRBJ1-1|-
CASSQESEYGDTEAFF
TGCGCCAGCAGCCAAGAGTCGGAGTACGGCGACACTGAAGCTTTCTTT
>TRBD1|TRBV4-1|TRBJ2-7|few
CASSQGGQAYEQYF
TGCGCCAGCAGCCAAGGGGGACAGGCCTACGAGCAGTACTTC
>TRBD2|TRBV29-1|TRBJ2-2|few
CSVEEGGAHTGELFF
TGCAGCGTTGAAGAGGGAGGGGCGCACACCGGGGAGCTGTTTTTT
>TRBD2|TRBV11-2|TRBJ2-5|few
CASSLGGGFETQYF
TGTGCCAGCAGCTTGGGCGGGGGGTTCGAGACCCAGTACTTC
>-|TRBV28|TRBJ1-2|few
CASSPPGVYYGYTF
TGTGCCAGCAGTCCTCCAGGGGTTTACTATGGCTACACCTTC
>-|TRBV27|TRBJ1-2|once
CASSFGGNYGYTF
TGTGCCAGCAGTTTTGGCGGGAACTATGGCTACACCTTC
>-|TRBV27|TRBJ1-2|-
CASTGDLNEGYTF
TGTGCCAGCACAGGGGACCTGAATGAGGGCTACACCTTC
>TRBD2|TRBV9|TRBJ2-3|few
CASSASGGGTDTQYF
TGTGCCAGCAGCGCTAGCGGGGGTGGCACAGATACGCAGTATTTT
>-|TRBV4-2|TRBJ2-1|-
CASSQGTDTYNEQFF
TGTGCCAGCAGCCAAGGGACTGATACCTACAATGAGCAGTTCTTC
>-|TRBV7-8|TRBJ2-2|-
CASSLAWGEGTGELFF
TGTGCCAGCAGCTTAGCATGGGGCGAGGGCACCGGGGAGCTGTTTTTT
>TRBD1|TRBV9|TRBJ2-3|-
CASSPRDRSTDTQYF
TGTGCCAGCAGCCCCAGGGACAGGAGCACAGATACGCAGTATTTT
>-|TRBV29-1|TRBJ2-1|-
CSVLREWVNEQFF
TGCAGCGTTTTGAGGGAATGGGTCAATGAGCAGTTCTTC
>-|TRBV13|TRBJ2-4|few
CASGREAKNIQYF
TGTGCCAGCGGCAGGGAAGCCAAAAACATTCAGTACTTC
>-|TRBV29-1|TRBJ2-2|-
CSVVSGPTGELFF
TGCAGCGTTGTTTCGGGGCCCACCGGGGAGCTGTTTTTT
>TRBD2|TRBV2|TRBJ2-1|-
CASNAWRGGYNEQFF
TGTGCCAGCAACGCCTGGCGGGGGGGATACAATGAGCAGTTCTTC
>-|TRBV6-4|TRBJ2-3|many
CASSEGGGTDTQYF
TGTGCCAGCAGTGAGGGGGGAGGCACAGATACGCAGTATTTT
>-|TRBV6-5|TRBJ2-6|-
CATYTTGANVLTF
TGTGCCACGTATACCACTGGGGCCAACGTCCTGACTTTC
>-|TRBV27|TRBJ1-2|-
CASTHFPGHPHGYTF
TGTGCCAGCACTCACTTTCCGGGACATCCTCATGGCTACACCTTC